The rows below give T cell receptor beta chains drawn from one sample of a study of a mutant IDH1 vaccine in newly diagnosed glioma. Their antigens remain unidentified. Libraries were prepared by immunoSEQ multiplex PCR; TCRdb keeps only in-frame clonotypes and omits some of them. There are tens of thousands of clones in the sample; roughly four fifths occur only once, and around 4% lies in the top ten. This specimen was PBMCs, taken from a glioma patient whose treatment included an IDH1 peptide vaccine. Receptors originate from a man aged 25 to 40 with glioma. The CDR3 runs from the conserved cysteine through the conserved F or W. D genes are given only for firm matches. Clone size is given for some rows only: seen once, a few or many times, or a class if the clone is expanded.

j_call d_call clone_size v_call cdr3_aa cdr3_nt
TRBJ2-2 TRBD2 . TRBV19 CASSTGLAEFTGELFF TGTGCCAGTAGCACAGGACTAGCGGAGTTCACCGGGGAGCTGTTTTTT
TRBJ2-7 . few TRBV29-1 CSVGGHGTYEQYF TGCAGCGTTGGGGGACACGGAACCTACGAGCAGTACTTC
TRBJ2-4 TRBD1 . TRBV11-2 CASSRPGQATLAKNIQYF TGTGCCAGCAGCCGCCCGGGACAGGCCACCTTAGCCAAAAACATTCAGTACTTC
TRBJ1-5 . . TRBV19 CASSTPGLSNQPQHF TGTGCCAGTAGTACTCCGGGACTGTCGAATCAGCCCCAGCATTTT
TRBJ2-1 TRBD2 . TRBV19 CASSPIAGGTYNEQFF TGTGCCAGTAGTCCTATAGCGGGGGGCACCTACAATGAGCAGTTCTTC
TRBJ2-3 . once TRBV7-8 CASSPYNTDTQYF TGTGCCAGCAGCCCATACAATACAGATACGCAGTATTTT
TRBJ2-2 . . TRBV6-1 CASTTTANTGELFF TGTGCCAGCACGACGACCGCGAACACCGGGGAGCTGTTTTTT
TRBJ1-5 TRBD1 . TRBV13 CASSLRTGGMSNQPQHF TGTGCCAGCAGCCTCCGGACAGGGGGCATGAGCAATCAGCCCCAGCATTTT
TRBJ1-1 . . TRBV10-3 CAISESEDLNTEAFF TGTGCCATCAGTGAGTCCGAGGACTTGAACACTGAAGCTTTCTTT
TRBJ2-1 . . TRBV5-1 CASSPLIPGAYNEQFF TGCGCCAGCAGCCCTCTAATCCCTGGGGCCTACAATGAGCAGTTCTTC
TRBJ2-1 TRBD2 few TRBV11-2 CASRPISGGAFDEQFF TGTGCCAGCAGGCCGATTAGCGGGGGGGCGTTCGATGAGCAGTTCTTC
TRBJ2-1 . . TRBV9 CASSVAWGSYNEQFF TGTGCCAGCAGCGTAGCCTGGGGCTCCTACAATGAGCAGTTCTTC